This T cell receptor (beta chain) was documented in a study of T cells after yellow fever vaccination. TCRdb reprocessed the 5' RACE reads via MiXCR and lists one record per CDR3 protein. In the table there are more than 450,000 distinct CDR3 sequences, about a fifth of which are singletons. The material was PBMCs, obtained 20 to 25 days after the first yellow fever vaccination. The sequence derives from a young man who received the YFV17D yellow fever vaccine.

The CDR3, as DNA: TGCGCCAGCAGCTTGTCAGCGGGACAGAACACCGGGGAGCTGTTTTTT. Its protein product is CASSLSAGQNTGELFF. V gene TRBV5-1 combines with J gene TRBJ2-2; possible D gene TRBD2, 7 bases. V lost 1 base to trimming and J lost 1 base, with 11 bases between them. The CDR3 consists of 16 residues. Germline V CDR1 and CDR2: SGHRS, YFSETQ.